This TCR beta chain was found in a study of T cell changes during pregnancy in multiple sclerosis. Method: immunoSEQ multiplex PCR; TCRdb's copy keeps in-frame clones and lacks some. The table has approximately 31,000 clones, 90% seen once; the top ten hold around 4.1%. A note on this clone: An end of the junction differs from the germline gene, which may be a read error.

The V gene's germline CDR1 is SSHAT and CDR2 FNYEAQ (reference sequence). This CDR3 region has 11 residues. The specimen was CD8+ T cells from peripheral blood mononuclear cells, collected in the second trimester of pregnancy. The TCR originated in a female donor with multiple sclerosis, enrolled in a pregnancy study. V and J are TRBV7-7 and TRBJ2-2; D remains ambiguous. The CDR3: CASSEAGELFF. In DNA, the CDR3 is TGTGCTAGCAGCGAGGCCGGGGAGCTGTTTTTT. The variable domain in full, with the rest retrieved from reference TRBV7-7 and TRBJ2-2, is GAGVSQSPRYKVTKRGQDVTLRCDPISSHATLYWYQQALGQGPEFLTYFNYEAQPDKSGLPSDRFSAERPEGSISTLTIQRTEQRDSAMYRCASSEAGELFFGEGSRLTVL.